This T cell receptor (beta chain) is from a study of blood T cell repertoires in COVID-19. About the study: Sites in the United States, Italy and Spain provided acute and convalescent COVID-19 samples. T cells, B-cell-depleted T cells, or PBMCs provided the cDNA or gDNA that served as material.

Original analysis: How many nucleated cells were present was estimated from reference gene primer amplification. TCRdb's table, derived via immunoSEQ multiplex PCR, lists solely in-frame clones and lacks some. That table is the source of V, J and clone size, and D and trimming were worked out from the DNA. The sample comprises roughly 140,000 clones, approximately 86% of which are singletons, and approximately 2.4% rests with the top ten. The CDR3 consists of 15 residues. J was trimmed by 6 bases and V by 4 bases; bases with no gene match: 11. Germline loops: CDR1 SGHDT, CDR2 YYEEEE. V and J are TRBV5-6 and TRBJ2-7; 9 bases are a match to TRBD1. What was sequenced was peripheral blood. This TCR was recovered from an older woman with acute or convalescent COVID-19. The CDR3 DNA reads as TGTGCCAGCAGCGCAACGGGACAGGGCTACAGCGAGCAGTACTTC. Translated: CASSATGQGYSEQYF.